This T cell receptor (beta chain) appears in the sequencing data of a study of human thymus T cells (dated by TCRdb to about 2020). For the wider study: TCR alpha and beta repertoires from about eight infant thymus samples and a few related peripheral blood samples were characterized in the study. The infant donors were about 6 to 244 days old, and the cohort included roughly six males and a couple of females.

For CDR1 and CDR2, the germline V gene lists SGDLS and YYNGEE. Relative to germline, V is 4 bases shorter and J is 4 bases shorter, with 17 bases between their ends. There are 15 amino acids in the CDR3, from cysteine to phenylalanine inclusive. The entry retains the CDR3 DNA only, 45 bases that are in frame from base 1. The immunoSEQ multiplex PCR assay was used to amplify the TCRB and TCRAD loci from a standardized amount of quality-controlled genomic DNA. The amplicons spanned the V(D)J region and were long enough to cover the CDR3 and allow V and J genes to be identified. Through the commercial immunoSEQ service, the amplicons were sequenced on an Illumina platform. Per the source publication's procedure: Corrections for primer bias and sequencing errors followed previously described methods, while TCRAD and TCRB definitions were based on the IMGT database. The repertoires were analysed using immunoSEQ Analyzer 3.0 and VDJTools for basic statistics, V/J segment usage, diversity estimates, rarefaction and pairwise overlap. To estimate diversity, the Chao1, ChaoE, Efron-Thisted, Shannon and inverse Simpson indices were applied, and diversity was also estimated on datasets down-sampled to the smallest sample. Repertoire overlap used strict matching of CDR3 nucleotide sequence, V gene and J gene, with Jaccard-based multidimensional scaling clustering. TCRdb re-hosts the immuneACCESS table, in-frame sequences only. Its copies lack some clones; in the studies checked, an unresolved V gene accounts for under half of them, and the cause for the rest is not known. For V, J and clone size, that table is used; D and trimming come from the DNA. For this sample the table gives tens of thousands of clones, of which around 95% were detected only once. Jointly, the top ten make up around 0.03% of the sample.

Overall results and qualifications from the work: Highly overlapping thymic TCR repertoires among unrelated individuals were reported in the related research. V and J gene segment usage appeared biased in both thymic and peripheral blood repertoires. Thymus samples yielded on average around 810,000 unique TCRB clonotypes, compared with some 83,000 from blood samples.

The thymus tissue came from surgical resects taken out during corrective cardiac surgery. Immunologically healthy infants undergoing open corrective cardiac surgery for congenital heart defects in Finland were used as donors. After being mechanically released from the tissue, thymocytes were kept at -70 degrees C in pellets of about 10-33 million cells. A QIAsymphony instrument was used to extract genomic DNA from the frozen cell pellets. The sample holds one count of this clone. It has no known antigen specificity. Per-base qualities were not stored, and no clone one base away is much larger. The sample was thymus tissue. This chain joins TRBV9 to TRBJ1-1; the D gene is perhaps TRBD1, on 5 matching bases. The receptor's source is a girl under three years old with a congenital heart defect but otherwise immunologically healthy. For the CDR3, the sequence is CASSPHPGGGTEAFF. Read as DNA, the sequence is TGTGCCAGCAGCCCACACCCCGGGGGTGGCACTGAAGCTTTCTTT.